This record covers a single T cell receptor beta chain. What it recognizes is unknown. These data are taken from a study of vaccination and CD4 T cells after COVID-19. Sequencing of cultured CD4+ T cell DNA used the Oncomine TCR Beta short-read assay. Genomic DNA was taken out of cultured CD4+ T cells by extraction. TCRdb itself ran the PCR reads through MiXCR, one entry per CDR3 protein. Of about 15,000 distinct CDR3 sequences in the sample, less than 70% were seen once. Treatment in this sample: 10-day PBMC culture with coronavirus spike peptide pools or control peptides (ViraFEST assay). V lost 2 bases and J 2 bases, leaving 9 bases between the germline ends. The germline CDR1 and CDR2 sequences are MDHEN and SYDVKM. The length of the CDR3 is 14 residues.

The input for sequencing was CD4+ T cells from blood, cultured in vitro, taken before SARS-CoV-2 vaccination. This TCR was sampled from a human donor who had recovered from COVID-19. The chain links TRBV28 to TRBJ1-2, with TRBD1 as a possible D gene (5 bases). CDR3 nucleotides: TGTGCCAGCAGTTTACAGGGCATAAACTATGGCTACACCTTC. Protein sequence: CASSLQGINYGYTF.